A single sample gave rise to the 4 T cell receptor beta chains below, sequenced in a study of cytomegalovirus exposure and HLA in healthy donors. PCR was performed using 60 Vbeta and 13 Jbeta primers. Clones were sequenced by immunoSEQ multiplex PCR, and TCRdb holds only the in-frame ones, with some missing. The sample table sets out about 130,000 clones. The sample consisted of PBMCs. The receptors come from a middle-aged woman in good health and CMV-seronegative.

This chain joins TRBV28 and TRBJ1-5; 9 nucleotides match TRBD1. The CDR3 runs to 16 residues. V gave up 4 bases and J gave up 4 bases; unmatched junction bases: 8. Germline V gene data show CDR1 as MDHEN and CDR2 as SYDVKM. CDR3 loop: CASSSGSTGGNQPQHF. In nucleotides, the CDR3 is TGTGCCAGCAGTTCGGGGTCGACAGGGGGTAATCAGCCCCAGCATTTT.

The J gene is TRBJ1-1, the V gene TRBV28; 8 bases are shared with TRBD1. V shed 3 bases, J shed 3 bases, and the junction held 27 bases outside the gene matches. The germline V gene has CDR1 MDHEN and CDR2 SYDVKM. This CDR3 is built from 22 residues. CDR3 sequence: CASSFSTPRAGDRGDLDTEAFF. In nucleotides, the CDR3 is TGTGCCAGCAGTTTTTCGACCCCCCGGGCTGGAGACAGGGGTGATTTGGACACTGAAGCTTTCTTT. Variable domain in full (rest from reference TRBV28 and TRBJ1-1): DVKVTQSSRYLVKRTGEKVFLECVQDMDHENMFWYRQDPGLGLRLIYFSYDVKMKEKGDIPEGYSVSREKKERFSLILESASTNQTSMYLCASSFSTPRAGDRGDLDTEAFFGQGTRLTVV.

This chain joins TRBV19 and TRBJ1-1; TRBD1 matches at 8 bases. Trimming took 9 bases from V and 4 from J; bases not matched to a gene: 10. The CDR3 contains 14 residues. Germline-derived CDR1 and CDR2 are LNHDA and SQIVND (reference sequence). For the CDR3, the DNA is TGTGCCAGCGATGGGACAGGCTTGAGCACTGAAGCTTTCTTT. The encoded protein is CASDGTGLSTEAFF.

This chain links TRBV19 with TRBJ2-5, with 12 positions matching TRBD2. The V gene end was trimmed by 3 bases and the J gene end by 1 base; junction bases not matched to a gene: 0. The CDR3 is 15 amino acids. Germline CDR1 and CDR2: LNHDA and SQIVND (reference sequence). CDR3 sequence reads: CASSMGLAGQETQYF. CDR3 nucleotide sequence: TGTGCCAGTAGTATGGGACTAGCGGGCCAAGAGACCCAGTACTTC.